This is a list of T cell receptor beta chains from one sample in a study of beta chain features in type 1 diabetes. The method was immunoSEQ multiplex PCR; TCRdb's version includes in-frame clones alone and lacks a portion of them. Altogether 200,000 to 250,000 clones are present, about 9.3% being singletons, with the ten largest covering about 0.037%. Sequencing was carried out using naive CD4+ T cells from blood. Receptors originate from a woman between 18 and 29 years old in good health. Each CDR3 is given with its conserved first and last residue. Fields, in order: D gene, J gene, V gene, clone size, CDR3 protein, CDR3 DNA. D genes are given only for firm matches. Size is omitted from some rows. Given values are once, few, many or a class for expanded clones.

. | TRBJ1-4 | TRBV7-9 | . | CASSLSGSNEKLFF | TGTGCCAGCAGCTTATCAGGGTCGAATGAAAAACTGTTTTTT
TRBD2 | TRBJ2-1 | TRBV27 | . | CASIHRAGGPWAYNEQFF | TGTGCCAGCATTCACAGGGCGGGAGGGCCCTGGGCCTACAATGAGCAGTTCTTC
. | TRBJ1-1 | TRBV6-6 | . | CASSYSKGGAFF | TGTGCCAGCAGTTACTCGAAAGGCGGTGCTTTCTTT
. | TRBJ1-1 | TRBV6-6 | few | CASSYSVRGTEAFF | TGTGCCAGCAGTTACTCCGTCCGGGGCACTGAAGCTTTCTTT
. | TRBJ2-1 | TRBV7-9 | . | CASSLGTRTTDNEQFF | TGTGCCAGCAGCTTAGGGACCCGGACTACGGACAATGAGCAGTTCTTC
. | TRBJ1-2 | TRBV30 | . | CAWMGAGNGYTF | TGTGCCTGGATGGGGGCAGGGAATGGCTACACCTTC
TRBD2 | TRBJ2-1 | TRBV7-2 | few | CASSLVSGSASSYNEQFF | TGTGCCAGCAGCTTAGTTAGCGGGAGTGCTTCCTCCTACAATGAGCAGTTCTTC
TRBD1 | TRBJ2-5 | TRBV7-6 | . | CASRPRDRQETQYF | TGTGCCAGCAGACCCCGGGACAGGCAAGAGACCCAGTACTTC
. | TRBJ1-2 | TRBV29-1 | few | CSVSRADYGYTF | TGCAGCGTTTCCAGGGCCGACTATGGCTACACCTTC
. | TRBJ1-5 | TRBV7-2 | few | CASSLVERQPQHF | TGTGCCAGCAGCTTAGTCGAGCGCCAGCCCCAGCATTTT
TRBD1 | TRBJ2-7 | TRBV5-4 | . | CASSKDRAYEQYF | TGTGCCAGCAGCAAGGACAGGGCCTACGAGCAGTACTTC
. | TRBJ2-7 | TRBV12-5 | few | CASGLPPHYEQYF | TGTGCTAGTGGTTTGCCCCCCCACTACGAGCAGTACTTC
TRBD1 | TRBJ1-2 | TRBV2 | . | CASIFRGTVRGGYTF | TGTGCCAGCATCTTCCGAGGGACAGTCCGGGGTGGCTACACCTTC
. | TRBJ1-5 | TRBV30 | few | CAWSTGTHSNQPQHF | TGTGCCTGGAGTACCGGGACACATAGCAATCAGCCCCAGCATTTT
TRBD1 | TRBJ1-2 | TRBV29-1 | few | CSVGTGNYGYTF | TGCAGCGTCGGGACAGGCAACTATGGCTACACCTTC
. | TRBJ2-7 | TRBV29-1 | . | CSVGGVSYEQYF | TGCAGCGTTGGAGGTGTCTCCTACGAGCAGTACTTC
TRBD1 | TRBJ2-7 | TRBV12-5 | few | CASGLVGQADNYEQYF | TGTGCTAGTGGTTTGGTGGGACAGGCGGATAACTACGAGCAGTACTTC
TRBD2 | TRBJ2-1 | TRBV25-1 | few | CASSGLLAEGYNEQFF | TGTGCCAGCAGTGGGCTACTAGCGGAGGGGTACAATGAGCAGTTCTTC
. | TRBJ2-7 | TRBV6-5 | few | CASRFGGGEQYF | TGTGCCAGCAGATTCGGGGGTGGGGAGCAGTACTTC
. | TRBJ2-2 | TRBV7-8 | few | CASSPHETGELFF | TGTGCCAGCAGCCCCCACGAGACCGGGGAGCTGTTTTTT
. | TRBJ1-1 | TRBV9 | . | CASSVVSGGAEAFF | TGTGCCAGCAGCGTAGTTAGTGGGGGCGCTGAAGCTTTCTTT
TRBD2 | TRBJ2-1 | TRBV30 | few | CAWSVRMGGGEQFF | TGTGCCTGGAGTGTACGGATGGGCGGGGGAGAGCAGTTCTTC
. | TRBJ1-1 | TRBV20-1 | . | CSALVLEAFF | TGCAGTGCGTTAGTTCTTGAAGCTTTCTTT
TRBD1 | TRBJ1-2 | TRBV19 | . | CASSIDRGLGYTF | TGTGCCAGTAGTATCGACAGGGGGCTGGGCTACACCTTC